This T cell receptor (beta chain) was recovered during a study of blood T cells in healthy people across ages. A sample-barcoded 5' primer and a J-beta primer mix were used in a second PCR of about 6 to 12 cycles. With 12 random nucleotides, a template-switch adaptor tagged each individual cDNA molecule. TCRdb used MiXCR to reprocess the 5' RACE reads, holding one entry per CDR3 protein. There are just under 900,000 distinct CDR3 sequences in the sample; more than 25% occur only once, and around 15% lies in the top ten. The people who gave samples were healthy Caucasians from Russia, aged roughly 6 to 100. Approximately 10 milliliters was the volume of peripheral blood drawn from each donor. This clonotype was counted at least ten times. This TCR was sampled from a woman of 80 years or more in good health. The sample was blood.

CDR3 in amino acids: CASSLDGRNQPQHF. In DNA form, the CDR3 reads TGTGCCAGCAGTTTAGATGGCAGGAATCAGCCCCAGCATTTT. The rearrangement joins TRBV12-3 or TRBV12-4 to TRBJ1-5, with D unresolved. There are 14 residues in the CDR3. Trimming removed 1 base at V and 4 bases at J, with 8 bases between.